This T cell receptor (beta chain) was profiled in a study of identical twins. Template switching introduced a universal primer site, and the cDNA bore unique molecular identifiers. TCRdb ran MiXCR on the 5' RACE reads and lists one entry per CDR3 protein. The sample lists about 200,000 distinct CDR3 sequences; 9.4% were seen once. Study-level points and caveats: For zero-insertion analyses, partial confounding could come from invariant MAIT and iNKT cells.

This clonotype was counted at least ten times. Its antigen is as yet unknown. This TCR derives from a woman in her late teens or twenties in good health. The sample was memory (CD45RO+) T cells sorted from blood.

The CDR3 sequence is CASSLNPSRGPETQYF. CDR3 in DNA: TGCGCCAGCAGCTTGAACCCGTCTAGGGGCCCGGAGACCCAGTACTTC. This chain joins TRBV5-1 and TRBJ2-5, with D tentatively TRBD1 (5 bases). The CDR3 length is 16 residues. V lost 1 base and J 5 bases, leaving 18 bases between the germline ends. Looked up from germline, CDR1 is SGHRS and CDR2 is YFSETQ.